One sample yielded the 19 T cell receptor beta chains listed below, sequenced in a study of shared clonotypes between healthy human individuals. Libraries were prepared by immunoSEQ multiplex PCR; TCRdb keeps only in-frame clonotypes and omits some of them. The table has more than 2 million clones, about 95% seen once. The sequenced material came from naive CD4+ T cells sorted from blood. Described subset: CD45RA+ positively selected. The receptors come from a young man in good health.

This clone was detected only once. The sample carries other DNA sequences with the same CDR3. The chain is built from TRBV5-1 and TRBJ2-7; 9 nucleotides align to TRBD1. Germline values: CDR1 SGHRS, CDR2 YFSETQ. Trimming cost V 1 base and J 4 bases; bases outside gene matches: 6. The CDR3 sequence is 15 residues long. The CDR3 here is CASSLTGQGSYEQYF. The CDR3, as DNA: TGCGCCAGCAGCTTGACAGGACAGGGGAGTTACGAGCAGTACTTC.

The table lists this clone with a count of one. The chain links TRBV28 to TRBJ2-1, with a weak D call TRBD2 (5 bases). CDR1 is MDHEN and CDR2 is SYDVKM in the germline V gene. The CDR3 loop spans 12 amino acids. Between the trimmed V and J ends, which lost 5 bases and 10 bases, there was a span of 12 bases. CDR3: CASSLASREQFF. Here the CDR3 DNA reads TGTGCCAGCAGTCTAGCTAGCCGAGAGCAGTTCTTC.

With regard to this clone: The sample contains more than one DNA sequence encoding this CDR3. DNA for the CDR3: TGTGCCAGCTCACCGACCGGGACAGCGAACACCGGGGAGCTGTTTTTT. Its protein product is CASSPTGTANTGELFF. J is TRBJ2-2 and V is TRBV18; 7 bases line up with TRBD1. From germline, CDR1 is KGHSH and CDR2 LQKENI. V lost 3 bases and J lost 0; bases outside the gene matches: 4. The CDR3 has 16 residues. The variable domain in full, with the rest retrieved from reference TRBV18 and TRBJ2-2, is NAGVMQNPRHLVRRRGQEARLRCSPMKGHSHVYWYRQLPEEGLKFMVYLQKENIIDESGMPKERFSAEFPKEGPSILRIQQVVRGDSAAYFCASSPTGTANTGELFFGEGSRLTVL.

This clone was seen once. The V gene is TRBV6-5, the J gene TRBJ1-2; no clear D. The CDR3 is 13 residues long. Trimming stripped 6 bases from V and 5 bases from J, with 13 bases between. The germline V gene has CDR1 MNHEY and CDR2 SVGAGI. The CDR3 DNA reads TGTGCCAGCAGCCGCAATCCAGTGTATGGCTACACCTTC. This codes for CASSRNPVYGYTF.

V usage is TRBV7-8 and J usage is TRBJ2-5, with D perhaps TRBD1 (7 bases). The germline V and J ends were trimmed by 0 bases and 2 bases, with 13 bases remaining between them. The CDR3 contains 16 residues. In germline, CDR1 is SGHVS, CDR2 FQNEAQ. The CDR3 DNA reads as TGTGCCAGCAGCTTAGCTTCAGGGGGGATACAAGAGACCCAGTACTTC. Its translation is CASSLASGGIQETQYF.

As to this clone: A much larger clone sits a single nucleotide away, making a read error possible. This chain uses TRBV9 with TRBJ1-1; D ambiguous. From germline, CDR1 is SGDLS and CDR2 YYNGEE. This CDR3 contains 11 residues. The ends were cut back, 4 bases at V and 5 bases at J, with 6 bases in the middle. This chain's CDR3 is CASSPLTEAFF. CDR3 bases: TGTGCCAGCAGCCCCCTTACTGAAGCTTTCTTT.

The gene calls are TRBV5-1 and TRBJ2-5, with 7 positions matching TRBD1. The CDR3 loop spans 13 amino acids. Looked up from germline, CDR1 is SGHRS and CDR2 is YFSETQ. After removal of 4 bases from V and 5 bases from J, the junction contained 5 bases not matched to a gene. CDR3 sequence reads: CASSTTGAETQYF. In nucleotides, the CDR3 is TGCGCCAGCAGCACAACAGGGGCCGAGACCCAGTACTTC.

V gene TRBV27 combines with J gene TRBJ1-1; D is ambiguous. Trimming shortened V by 4 bases and J by 3 bases, and 15 bases separated the two germline ends. Germline loops: CDR1 MNHEY, CDR2 SMNVEV (reference sequence). The CDR3 covers 15 residues. The CDR3: CASSSLTGGDTEAFF. The CDR3 DNA is TGTGCCAGCAGTTCCCTAACCGGCGGAGACACTGAAGCTTTCTTT.

V and J are TRBV6-1 and TRBJ1-3; no definite D call. V was pared by 5 bases and J by 2 bases, with 10 bases between. Germline V gene data show CDR1 as MNHNS and CDR2 as SASEGT. The CDR3 spans 14 residues. The CDR3 region is CASSLAGTGNTIYF. Here the CDR3 DNA reads TGTGCCAGCAGTCTGGCGGGTACTGGAAACACCATATATTTT.

The chain uses TRBV27 and TRBJ1-3; D not certain. The CDR3 covers 16 residues. Germline assignment: CDR1 MNHEY and CDR2 SMNVEV (reference sequence). The V end was cut by 0 bases, the J end by 1 base, with 10 bases between. CDR3 residues: CASSLSRNPSGNTIYF. The CDR3, as DNA: TGTGCCAGCAGTTTATCTCGGAACCCTTCTGGAAACACCATATATTTT.

The chain uses TRBV4-2 and TRBJ2-1, with D maybe TRBD2 (6 bases). V shed 0 bases and J shed 4 bases, with 10 bases lying between them. This CDR3 has 15 residues. Germline lookup yields CDR1 LGHNA and CDR2 YNFKEQ. CDR3 nucleotides: TGTGCCAGCAGCCAAGAAGGGGAGGATTACAATGAGCAGTTCTTC. Translation gives CASSQEGEDYNEQFF.

V gene TRBV9 combines with J gene TRBJ2-7, with D perhaps given as TRBD1 or TRBD2 (6 bases each). Germline CDR1 and CDR2: SGDLS and YYNGEE. Trimming took off 4 bases at V and 1 base at J, with 15 bases between the two ends. The CDR3 is made up of 15 amino acids. The chain's CDR3 is CASSQWGAPSYEQYF. The CDR3 DNA follows: TGTGCCAGCAGCCAATGGGGGGCCCCTTCCTACGAGCAGTACTTC. Together with reference TRBV9 and TRBJ2-7, the CDR3 gives the full variable domain: DSGVTQTPKHLITATGQRVTLRCSPRSGDLSVYWYQQSLDQGLQFLIQYYNGEERAKGNILERFSAQQFPDLHSELNLSSLELGDSALYFCASSQWGAPSYEQYFGPGTRLTVT.

This chain connects TRBV15 to TRBJ2-3; D ambiguous. The CDR3 runs 17 residues. Germline V gene data show CDR1 as LNHNV and CDR2 as YYDKDF (reference sequence). Trimming took off 0 bases at V and 3 bases at J, with 16 bases between the two ends. CDR3 bases: TGTGCCACCAGCAGAGATGAACTCCGAGAGATTACAGATACGCAGTATTTT. It yields the protein CATSRDELREITDTQYF.

This chain joins TRBV19 and TRBJ1-1, with D uncertain. The CDR3 contains 16 residues. V was shortened by 3 bases and J by 5 bases, with 19 bases between the two germline ends. Per the germline V gene, CDR1 is LNHDA and CDR2 is SQIVND (reference sequence). The CDR3, as DNA: TGTGCCAGTAGTATTTTAGGGTGGGCAGGAGGGACTGAAGCTTTCTTT. Encoded protein: CASSILGWAGGTEAFF. Full variable domain (remainder filled in from reference TRBV19 and TRBJ1-1): DGGITQSPKYLFRKEGQNVTLSCEQNLNHDAMYWYRQDPGQGLRLIYYSQIVNDFQKGDIAEGYSVSREKKESFPLTVTSAQKNPTAFYLCASSILGWAGGTEAFFGQGTRLTVV.

The chain couples TRBV2 to TRBJ1-2; D gene ambiguous. In germline, CDR1 is SNHLY, CDR2 FYNNEI. The CDR3 spans 13 residues. Trimming took 3 bases from V and 1 from J, leaving 6 bases between them. CDR3 sequence reads: CASSDTLNYGYTF. The CDR3 DNA sequence: TGTGCCAGCAGTGACACGCTTAACTATGGCTACACCTTC.

The genes are TRBV5-1 and TRBJ2-5; 10 bases match TRBD1. The CDR3 has 15 amino acids. The V gene's germline CDR1 is SGHRS and CDR2 YFSETQ. V dropped 3 bases and J dropped 5; count of bases not matched to a gene: 7. The DNA of the CDR3 is TGCGCCAGCAGCTGGAGGACAGGGGGAATGGAGACCCAGTACTTC. It specifies CASSWRTGGMETQYF.

On this clone itself: Other DNA sequences within the sample encode an identical CDR3. The chain employs TRBV6-5 and TRBJ1-5; D uncertain. CDR1 MNHEY and CDR2 SVGAGI come from the germline V gene. CDR3 length: 12 residues. The germline V and J ends were trimmed by 4 bases and 4 bases, with 5 bases remaining between them. The CDR3 sequence is CASSSPNQPQHF. In DNA form, the CDR3 reads TGTGCCAGCAGTTCCCCTAATCAGCCCCAGCATTTT.

As for this clone: The same CDR3 also results from other DNA sequences found in this sample. The chain recombines TRBV9 with TRBJ2-5; maybe TRBD2 (5 bases). Trimming removed 0 bases at V and 4 bases at J, with 7 bases between. Germline CDR1 SGDLS, CDR2 YYNGEE. The CDR3 has 13 amino acids. The CDR3 sequence: CASSVGGRETQYF. The DNA for the CDR3 is TGTGCCAGCAGCGTAGGAGGGAGAGAGACCCAGTACTTC.

Concerning this clone: Distinct nucleotide sequences in the sample also encode this CDR3. The V gene is TRBV5-1, the J gene TRBJ1-5; 8 nucleotides line up with TRBD1. Germline trimming cut 0 bases from V and 7 bases from J; bases unmatched to any gene: 3. CDR1 is SGHRS and CDR2 is YFSETQ in the germline V gene. CDR3 length: 14 amino acids. In nucleotides, the CDR3 is TGCGCCAGCAGCTTGGCAGGGGGCGGACAGCCCCAGCATTTT. It codes for CASSLAGGGQPQHF. The whole variable domain, filled in from reference TRBV5-1 and TRBJ1-5, reads KAGVTQTPRYLIKTRGQQVTLSCSPISGHRSVSWYQQTPGQGLQFLFEYFSETQRNKGNFPGRFSGRQFSNSRSEMNVSTLELGDSALYLCASSLAGGGQPQHFGDGTRLSIL.